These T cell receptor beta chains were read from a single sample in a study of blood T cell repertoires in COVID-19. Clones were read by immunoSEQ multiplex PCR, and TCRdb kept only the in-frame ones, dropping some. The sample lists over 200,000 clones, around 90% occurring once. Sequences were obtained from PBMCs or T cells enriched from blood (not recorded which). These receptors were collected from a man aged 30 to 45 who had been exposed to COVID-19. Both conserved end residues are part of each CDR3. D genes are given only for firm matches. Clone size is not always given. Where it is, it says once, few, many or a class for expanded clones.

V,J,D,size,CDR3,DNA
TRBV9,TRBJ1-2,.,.,CASSVTPSTDDGYTF,TGTGCCAGCAGCGTAACCCCTTCCACAGACGATGGCTACACCTTC
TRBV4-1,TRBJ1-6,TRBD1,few,CASSQEATGESPLHF,TGCGCCAGCAGCCAAGAGGCGACAGGGGAATCACCCCTCCACTTT
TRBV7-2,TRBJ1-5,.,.,CASGRTSNQPQHF,TGTGCCAGCGGGCGGACTTCCAATCAGCCCCAGCATTTT
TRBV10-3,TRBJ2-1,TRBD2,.,CAISGYTSGAVSYNEQFF,TGTGCCATCAGTGGTTATACTAGCGGGGCGGTCTCCTACAATGAGCAGTTCTTC
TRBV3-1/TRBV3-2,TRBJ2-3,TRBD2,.,CASSSLGGSTDTQYF,TGTGCCAGCAGTTCACTCGGGGGGAGCACAGATACGCAGTATTTT
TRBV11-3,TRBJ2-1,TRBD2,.,CASSSGTSGGYNEQFF,TGTGCCAGCAGCTCAGGAACTAGCGGGGGCTACAATGAGCAGTTCTTC
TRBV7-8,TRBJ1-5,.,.,CASSVILNQPQHF,TGTGCCAGCAGCGTAATCCTCAATCAGCCCCAGCATTTT
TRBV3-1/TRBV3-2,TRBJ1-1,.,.,CASSPWANTEAFF,TGTGCCAGCAGCCCTTGGGCCAACACTGAAGCTTTCTTT
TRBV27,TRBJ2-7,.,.,CASRTAGSLVGQYF,TGTGCCAGCAGAACGGCAGGTTCTCTGGTCGGGCAGTACTTC
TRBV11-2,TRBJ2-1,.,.,CASSRGRSEQFF,TGTGCCAGCAGCCGGGGGAGGAGTGAGCAGTTCTTC
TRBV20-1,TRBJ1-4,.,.,CSARTEKLFF,TGCAGTGCTAGGACAGAAAAACTGTTTTTT
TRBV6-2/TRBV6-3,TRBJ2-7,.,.,CASSRVRVAPEQYF,TGTGCCAGCAGTAGGGTGCGGGTCGCGCCCGAGCAGTACTTC
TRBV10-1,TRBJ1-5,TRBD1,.,CAARGQEGVGVPQHF,TGCGCCGCTCGGGGACAGGAGGGGGTTGGGGTGCCCCAGCATTTT
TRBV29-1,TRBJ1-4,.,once,CSVGESLNEKLFF,TGCAGCGTTGGAGAATCTCTAAATGAAAAACTGTTTTTT
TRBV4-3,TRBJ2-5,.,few,CASSQDMAGESQETQYF,TGCGCCAGCAGCCAAGATATGGCTGGGGAGTCCCAAGAGACCCAGTACTTC
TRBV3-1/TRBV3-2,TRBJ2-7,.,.,CASSQDPVSYEQYF,TGTGCCAGCAGCCAAGATCCAGTTTCGTACGAGCAGTACTTC
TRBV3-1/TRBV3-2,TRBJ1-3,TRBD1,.,CASSPEDRGLRGSGNTIYF,TGTGCCAGCAGTCCGGAGGACAGGGGCCTCCGGGGGTCCGGAAACACCATATATTTT
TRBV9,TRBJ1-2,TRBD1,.,CASSVAGRQGGYTF,TGTGCCAGCAGCGTAGCGGGAAGACAGGGCGGCTACACCTTC
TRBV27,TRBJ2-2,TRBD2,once,CASSYLAGGLTGELFF,TGTGCCAGCAGTTATTTAGCGGGGGGGCTTACCGGGGAGCTGTTTTTT
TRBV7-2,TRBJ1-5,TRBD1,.,CASSLTGDQPQHF,TGTGCCAGCAGCTTAACAGGGGATCAGCCCCAGCATTTT
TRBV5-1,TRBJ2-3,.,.,CASSLGDLSTDTQYF,TGCGCCAGCAGCTTGGGGGACTTAAGCACAGATACGCAGTATTTT
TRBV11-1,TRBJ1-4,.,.,CASSLDGTTNEKLFF,TGTGCCAGCAGCTTAGACGGGACAACTAATGAAAAACTGTTTTTT
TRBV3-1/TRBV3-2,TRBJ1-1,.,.,CASSQVLRGPEAFF,TGTGCCAGCAGCCAAGTACTGCGGGGCCCTGAAGCTTTCTTT
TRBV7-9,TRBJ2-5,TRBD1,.,CASSSLGQGETQYF,TGTGCCAGCAGTTCCCTAGGACAGGGAGAGACCCAGTACTTC
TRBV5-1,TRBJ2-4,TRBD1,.,CASSPGTGAAKNIQYF,TGCGCCAGCAGCCCCGGGACAGGGGCCGCCAAAAACATTCAGTACTTC
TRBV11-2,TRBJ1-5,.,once,CASSFGGAGSNQPQHF,TGTGCCAGCAGCTTCGGGGGAGCCGGTAGCAATCAGCCCCAGCATTTT
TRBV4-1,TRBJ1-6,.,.,CASMPGPGRGSYNSPLHF,TGCGCCAGCATGCCAGGCCCCGGTCGAGGGTCCTATAATTCACCCCTCCACTTT
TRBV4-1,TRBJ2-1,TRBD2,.,CASSPGTRGGSRRNEQFF,TGCGCCAGCAGCCCCGGGACCCGGGGGGGCTCTCGTCGCAATGAGCAGTTCTTC
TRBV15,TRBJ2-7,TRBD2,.,CATSRAGGSYEQYF,TGTGCCACCAGCAGAGCGGGGGGCTCCTACGAGCAGTACTTC
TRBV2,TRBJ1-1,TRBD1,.,CASNQGVTEAFF,TGTGCCAGCAACCAGGGGGTCACTGAAGCTTTCTTT
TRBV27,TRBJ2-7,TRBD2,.,CASSTRTAGVYEQYF,TGTGCCAGCAGTACCCGAACCGCGGGAGTCTACGAGCAGTACTTC
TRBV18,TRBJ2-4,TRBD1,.,CASSRPRGLGKNIQYF,TGTGCCAGCTCACGGCCTAGGGGGCTAGGCAAAAACATTCAGTACTTC
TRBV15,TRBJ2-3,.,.,CATSRGARGTDTQYF,TGTGCCACCAGCCGTGGGGCAAGGGGCACAGATACGCAGTATTTT
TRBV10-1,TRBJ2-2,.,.,CASSQAPSTGELFF,TGCGCCAGCAGTCAGGCCCCGAGCACCGGGGAGCTGTTTTTT
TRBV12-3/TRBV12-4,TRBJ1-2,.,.,CASSDRTYGYTF,TGTGCCAGCAGTGACAGGACCTATGGCTACACCTTC
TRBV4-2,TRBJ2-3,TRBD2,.,CASSHRTSGGDTQYF,TGTGCCAGCAGCCATAGGACTAGCGGGGGAGATACGCAGTATTTT
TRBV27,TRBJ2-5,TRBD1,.,CASSLDRGIETQYF,TGTGCCAGCAGTTTGGACAGGGGGATCGAGACCCAGTACTTC
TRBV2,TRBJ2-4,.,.,CASPPTGEVAKNIQYF,TGTGCCAGCCCCCCGACAGGAGAGGTAGCCAAAAACATTCAGTACTTC
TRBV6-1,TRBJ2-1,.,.,CASSDLQASTIDEQFF,TGTGCCAGCAGTGACCTTCAAGCTAGTACGATTGATGAGCAGTTCTTC
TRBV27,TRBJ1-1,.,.,CASSPPAGWNTEAFF,TGTGCCAGCAGCCCCCCCGCCGGGTGGAACACTGAAGCTTTCTTT
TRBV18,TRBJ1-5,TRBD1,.,CASSPSGGNFVGQPQHF,TGTGCCAGCTCACCCTCAGGGGGCAATTTCGTGGGTCAGCCCCAGCATTTT
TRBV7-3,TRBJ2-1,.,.,CASSLAGPYNEQFF,TGTGCCAGCAGCTTGGCAGGGCCCTACAATGAGCAGTTCTTC
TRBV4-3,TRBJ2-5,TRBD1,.,CASSQDTGDGETQYF,TGCGCCAGCAGCCAAGATACAGGGGATGGGGAGACCCAGTACTTC
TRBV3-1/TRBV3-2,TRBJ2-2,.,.,CASSHRRTGELFF,TGTGCCAGCAGCCACCGGCGGACCGGGGAGCTGTTTTTT
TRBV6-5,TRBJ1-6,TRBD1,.,CASRARGKGDSPLHF,TGTGCCAGCAGGGCCAGGGGGAAGGGAGATTCACCCCTCCACTTT
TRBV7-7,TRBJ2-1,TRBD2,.,CASSISGGAYNEQFF,TGTGCCAGCAGCATTAGCGGGGGGGCCTACAATGAGCAGTTCTTC
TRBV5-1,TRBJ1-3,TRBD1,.,CASSLGSRDSPLLSGNTIYF,TGCGCCAGCAGCTTGGGGTCTCGGGACAGTCCCTTACTCTCTGGAAACACCATATATTTT
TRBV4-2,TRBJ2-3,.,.,CASSQEMEGPGADTQYF,TGTGCCAGCAGCCAAGAAATGGAGGGCCCCGGCGCAGATACGCAGTATTTT
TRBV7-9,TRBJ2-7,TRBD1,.,CASSQGTVDAEQYF,TGTGCCAGCAGCCAAGGGACAGTAGACGCCGAGCAGTACTTC
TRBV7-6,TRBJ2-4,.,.,CASSSRLRNIQYF,TGTGCCAGCAGCTCCAGACTGAGAAACATTCAGTACTTC